The clone carrying this T cell receptor (beta chain) appeared once. V shed 1 base and J 3 bases; nucleotides not matched to a gene: 2. Germline V gives CDR1 LGHDT, CDR2 YNNKEL (reference sequence). This CDR3 is built from 15 residues. The repertoire was sequenced with immunoSEQ multiplex PCR; TCRdb's copy has only in-frame clones and lacks some. This sample carries under 200,000 clones, about 85% of them seen once, and the ten largest clones take around 13%. The source of the sample is a study of blood T cell repertoires in COVID-19. Study summary: Collection of acute and convalescent COVID-19 samples took place in the United States, Italy and Spain. Nucleic acid was either cDNA or gDNA, and it came from T cells, B-cell-depleted T cells, or PBMCs.

The sample was peripheral blood. V gene TRBV3-1 (or the pseudogene TRBV3-2) combines with J gene TRBJ2-4; 8 bases agree with TRBD1. This TCR was recovered from a woman between 65 and 79 years old with COVID-19, enrolled during active disease. In DNA, the CDR3 is TGTGCCAGCAGCCAAGCAGGGGGCTTCAAAAACATTCAGTACTTC. Its protein product is CASSQAGGFKNIQYF.